The 10 T cell receptor beta chains given below trace back to one sample, sequenced in a study of blood T cell repertoires in COVID-19. Sequencing used immunoSEQ multiplex PCR; TCRdb keeps in-frame clones, though not all of them. The sample holds about 250,000 clones; around 80% are singletons and the top ten take around 6%. Sequencing was performed on peripheral blood. The source of these receptors is a man older than 75 with acute or convalescent COVID-19.

This chain joins TRBV12-3 or TRBV12-4 and TRBJ2-7; no reliable D call. Deletions cut 5 bases from V and 2 bases from J, with 7 bases between. The length of the CDR3 is 12 residues. The CDR3 DNA reads TGTGCCAGCAGTGCAGGAACCTACGAGCAGTACTTC. This translates into CASSAGTYEQYF.

The chain joins TRBV5-8 to TRBJ1-5; 10 bases are a match to TRBD1. This CDR3 spans 15 amino acids. Germline values: CDR1 SGHTS, CDR2 YDEGEE. V lost 6 bases and J lost 0; bases outside the gene matches: 3. The CDR3 region is CASNRQGASNQPQHF. The CDR3 nucleotides are TGTGCCAGCAACCGACAGGGGGCTAGCAATCAGCCCCAGCATTTT.

V usage is TRBV20-1 and J usage is TRBJ2-1; a possible D gene is TRBD1 (6 bases). The CDR3 sequence is 10 residues long. The germline CDR1 and CDR2 sequences are DFQATT and SNEGSKA (reference sequence). V was pared by 4 bases and J by 11 bases, with 9 bases between. The CDR3 region is CSAKTGKQFF. CDR3 sequence (DNA): TGCAGTGCTAAAACAGGGAAGCAGTTCTTC.

This CDR3 is CASSKGTSEVYEQFF. For the CDR3, the DNA is TGTGCCAGCAGCAAAGGGACTAGCGAAGTCTATGAGCAGTTCTTC. V is TRBV9 and J is TRBJ2-1, with 10 bases identical to TRBD2. CDR1 and CDR2 from the germline V gene are SGDLS and YYNGEE. The CDR3 consists of 15 residues. Trimming cost V 4 bases and J 8 bases; bases outside gene matches: 9.

V gene TRBV7-8 combines with J gene TRBJ2-5, with TRBD1 matching 10 bases. CDR3 length equals 16 residues. CDR1 is SGHVS and CDR2 is FQNEAQ in the germline V gene. J gave up 2 bases and V 6 bases, and 9 bases lay outside the gene matches. For the CDR3, the DNA is TGTGCCAGCAGGACCGGACAGGGGGTGGGTCAAGAGACCCAGTACTTC. Translation gives CASRTGQGVGQETQYF.

Concerning this clone: Other DNA sequences within the sample encode an identical CDR3. V is TRBV19 and J is TRBJ2-7; 11 bases fit TRBD2. J was trimmed by 4 bases and V by 5 bases; bases with no gene match: 7. The CDR3 length is 15 residues. Germline V lookup: CDR1 LNHDA, CDR2 SQIVND (reference sequence). CDR3 protein: CASSPGTSGTYEQYF. CDR3 bases: TGTGCCAGTAGTCCCGGGACTAGCGGTACGTACGAGCAGTACTTC.

The chain carries TRBV27 and TRBJ1-2, with TRBD1 matching 9 bases. The CDR3 is made up of 13 amino acids. Per germline, CDR1 MNHEY and CDR2 SMNVEV (reference sequence). Trimming took 5 bases from V and 8 from J; bases not matched to a gene: 6. The CDR3 reads CASSPGTGWGYTF. The CDR3 DNA is TGTGCCAGCAGTCCAGGGACAGGGTGGGGCTACACCTTC.

V and J are TRBV2 and TRBJ2-7; TRBD2 matches 10 bases. Germline-derived CDR1 and CDR2 are SNHLY and FYNNEI. V was pared by 3 bases and J by 0 bases, with 11 bases of the junction left unmatched. The CDR3 spans 18 residues. The CDR3 DNA reads as TGTGCCAGCAGTGAGGCAACCCCGGGACTAGCGAACTCCTACGAGCAGTACTTC. Residues: CASSEATPGLANSYEQYF.

The rearrangement links TRBV7-9 to TRBJ1-1; D gene unclear. The V end lost 10 bases, the J end lost 0 bases, and 9 bases lay between the germline ends. Germline CDR1 reads SEHNR; CDR2 reads FQNEAQ (reference sequence). This CDR3 comprises 12 residues. This CDR3 reads CAMRLMNTEAFF. The CDR3, as DNA: TGTGCCATGCGACTTATGAACACTGAAGCTTTCTTT.

The rearrangement links TRBV28 to TRBJ2-5; 12 bases align to TRBD2. J gave up 7 bases and V 4 bases, and 7 bases lay outside the gene matches. The germline V gene encodes CDR1 MDHEN and CDR2 SYDVKM. The CDR3 totals 15 residues. Written as DNA, the CDR3 is TGTGCCAGCAGTTCGACTAGCGGGAGTAGGGTGACCCAGTACTTC. Translation gives CASSSTSGSRVTQYF.